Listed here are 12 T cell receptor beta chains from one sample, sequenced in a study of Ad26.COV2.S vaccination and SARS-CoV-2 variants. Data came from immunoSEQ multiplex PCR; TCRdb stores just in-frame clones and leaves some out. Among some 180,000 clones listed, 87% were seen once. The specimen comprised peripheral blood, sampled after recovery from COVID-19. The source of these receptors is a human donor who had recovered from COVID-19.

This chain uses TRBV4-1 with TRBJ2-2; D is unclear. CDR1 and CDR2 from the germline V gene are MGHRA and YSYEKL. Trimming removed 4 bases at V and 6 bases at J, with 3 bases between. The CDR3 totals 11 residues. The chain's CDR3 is CASSPPGELFF. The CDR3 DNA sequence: TGCGCCAGCAGCCCACCCGGGGAGCTGTTTTTT.

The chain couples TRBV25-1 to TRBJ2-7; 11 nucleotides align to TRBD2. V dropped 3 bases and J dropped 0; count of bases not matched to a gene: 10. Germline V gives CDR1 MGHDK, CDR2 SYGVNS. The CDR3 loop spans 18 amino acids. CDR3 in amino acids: CASSDPTRGTSGSYEQYF. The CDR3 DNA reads TGTGCCAGCAGTGACCCCACTCGGGGGACTAGCGGCTCCTACGAGCAGTACTTC.

CDR3 DNA: TGCGCCAGCAGCCAAGAGGGGGGCACTGAAGCTTTCTTT. Translating it yields CASSQEGGTEAFF. The chain joins TRBV23-1 to TRBJ1-1; a weak D match, TRBD1 (6 bases). TRBV23-1 is flagged as an ORF with uncertain function. Trimming removed 6 bases from V and 4 bases from J, with 12 bases in between. This CDR3 is built from 13 residues.

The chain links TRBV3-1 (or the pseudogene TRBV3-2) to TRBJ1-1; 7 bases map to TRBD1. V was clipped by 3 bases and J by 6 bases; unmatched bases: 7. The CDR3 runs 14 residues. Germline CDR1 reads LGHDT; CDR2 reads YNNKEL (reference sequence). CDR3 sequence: CASSHLTGRAEAFF. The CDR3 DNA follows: TGTGCCAGCAGCCACCTGACAGGGAGGGCTGAAGCTTTCTTT.

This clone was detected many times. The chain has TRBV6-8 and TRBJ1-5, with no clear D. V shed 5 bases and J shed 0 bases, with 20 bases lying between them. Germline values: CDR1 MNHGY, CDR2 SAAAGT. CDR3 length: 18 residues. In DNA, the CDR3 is TGTGCCAGCAGTCCTTACCTCAGGATAAGTCCTAGCAATCAGCCCCAGCATTTT. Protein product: CASSPYLRISPSNQPQHF.

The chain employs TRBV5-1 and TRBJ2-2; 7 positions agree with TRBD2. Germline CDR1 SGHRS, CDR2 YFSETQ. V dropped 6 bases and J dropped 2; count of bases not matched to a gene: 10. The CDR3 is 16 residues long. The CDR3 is CASIGDGRSNTGELFF. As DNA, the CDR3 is TGCGCCAGCATCGGGGACGGGAGGTCCAACACCGGGGAGCTGTTTTTT.

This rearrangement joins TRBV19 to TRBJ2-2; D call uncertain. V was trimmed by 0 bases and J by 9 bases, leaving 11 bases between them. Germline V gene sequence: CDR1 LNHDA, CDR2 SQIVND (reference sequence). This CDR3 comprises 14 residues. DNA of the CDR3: TGTGCCAGTAGTATAGAATTCCCTGGTCGGGAGCTGTTTTTT. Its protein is CASSIEFPGRELFF.

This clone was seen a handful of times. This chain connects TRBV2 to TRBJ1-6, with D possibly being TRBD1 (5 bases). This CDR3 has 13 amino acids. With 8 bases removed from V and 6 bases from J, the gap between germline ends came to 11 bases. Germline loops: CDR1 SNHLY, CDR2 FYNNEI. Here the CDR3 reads CASGAGVNSPLHF. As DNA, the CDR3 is TGTGCCAGCGGGGCCGGGGTTAATTCACCCCTCCACTTT.

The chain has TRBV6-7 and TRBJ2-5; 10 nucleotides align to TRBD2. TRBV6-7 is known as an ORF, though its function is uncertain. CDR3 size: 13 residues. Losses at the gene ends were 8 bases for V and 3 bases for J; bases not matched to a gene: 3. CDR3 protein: CASVTSGEETQYF. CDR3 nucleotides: TGTGCCAGCGTAACTAGCGGGGAAGAGACCCAGTACTTC.

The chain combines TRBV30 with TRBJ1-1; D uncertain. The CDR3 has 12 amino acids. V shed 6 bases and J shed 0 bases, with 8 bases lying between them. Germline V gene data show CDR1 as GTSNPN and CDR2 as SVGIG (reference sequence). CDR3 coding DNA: TGTGCCTGTGGGCGGTTGAACACTGAAGCTTTCTTT. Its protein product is CACGRLNTEAFF.

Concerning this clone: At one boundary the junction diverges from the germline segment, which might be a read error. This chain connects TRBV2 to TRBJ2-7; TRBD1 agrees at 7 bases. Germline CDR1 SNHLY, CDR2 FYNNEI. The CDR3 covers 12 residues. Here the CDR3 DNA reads TGTGCCAGCAGCTTCACCCCGGGACAGTGTCTATTC. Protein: CASSFTPGQCLF.

The CDR3 is CASSLRGQGNNSPLHF. As DNA, the CDR3 is TGTGCCAGCAGTCTTAGGGGACAGGGGAATAATTCACCCCTCCACTTT. V and J are TRBV27 and TRBJ1-6, with 10 positions matching TRBD1. V shed 5 bases and J 5 bases; nucleotides not matched to a gene: 6. The CDR3 runs to 16 residues. The germline CDR1 and CDR2 sequences are MNHEY and SMNVEV (reference sequence).